This is a list of T cell receptor beta chains from one sample in a study of memory CD4+ T cells and cytomegalovirus serostatus. Here immunoSEQ multiplex PCR was the method, and the copy in TCRdb shows in-frame clones only, minus some. Among roughly 56,000 clones listed, around 76% were seen once. The sample was memory CD4+ T cells from blood. Receptors were obtained from an adult in good health and CMV-seronegative. Both conserved end residues are part of each CDR3. Each record gives: clone size, D gene, V gene, CDR3 protein. A D gene is named only where the DNA matches it firmly. Size tells how often a clone was seen (once, few, many) or the class of an expanded clone, and some rows leave it out.

abundance: NA; d_gene: NA; v_gene: TRBV20-1; CDR3aa: CSAGYTGYTF
abundance: NA; d_gene: NA; v_gene: TRBV6-1; CDR3aa: CASEGGYNEQFF
abundance: NA; d_gene: NA; v_gene: TRBV28; CDR3aa: CASSLQLHATDTQYF
abundance: NA; d_gene: TRBD1; v_gene: TRBV19; CDR3aa: CASSPREGGRGFTEAFF
abundance: NA; d_gene: TRBD1; v_gene: TRBV19; CDR3aa: CASSNRDRARLTGELFF
abundance: NA; d_gene: TRBD1; v_gene: TRBV7-2; CDR3aa: CASSPGTGRNQPQHF
abundance: NA; d_gene: TRBD1; v_gene: TRBV19; CDR3aa: CASRRQGFGEKLFF
abundance: NA; d_gene: TRBD2; v_gene: TRBV10-3; CDR3aa: CAISESTSGASSYEQYF
abundance: NA; d_gene: NA; v_gene: TRBV25-1; CDR3aa: CASSLTGRTEAFF
abundance: NA; d_gene: TRBD2; v_gene: TRBV6-1; CDR3aa: CASSGTSGVDTQYF
abundance: NA; d_gene: NA; v_gene: TRBV7-7; CDR3aa: CASSLGSGRTDTQYF
abundance: NA; d_gene: NA; v_gene: TRBV7-2; CDR3aa: CASSVSGPLYGYTF
abundance: NA; d_gene: TRBD1; v_gene: TRBV6-1; CDR3aa: CASRFGTGDGYTF
abundance: NA; d_gene: NA; v_gene: TRBV6-1; CDR3aa: CASSEPTRGNSNQPQHF
abundance: NA; d_gene: NA; v_gene: TRBV5-6; CDR3aa: CASSLGRGNTDTQYF
abundance: NA; d_gene: NA; v_gene: TRBV14; CDR3aa: CASSQPGISYEQYF
abundance: NA; d_gene: TRBD1; v_gene: TRBV5-4; CDR3aa: CASSPAGTGLYEQYF
abundance: NA; d_gene: NA; v_gene: TRBV2; CDR3aa: CASIRDSNQPQHF
abundance: NA; d_gene: NA; v_gene: TRBV4-1; CDR3aa: CASSQDHGTPATNEKLFF
abundance: NA; d_gene: NA; v_gene: TRBV7-2; CDR3aa: CASSPGGGYEQYF
abundance: NA; d_gene: NA; v_gene: TRBV19; CDR3aa: CASSIGTSNEKLFF
abundance: once; d_gene: NA; v_gene: TRBV7-2; CDR3aa: CASSLFPTTKETQYF
abundance: NA; d_gene: NA; v_gene: TRBV28; CDR3aa: CASSFRSTDTQYF
abundance: NA; d_gene: NA; v_gene: TRBV6-1; CDR3aa: CASSPQWADTQYF
abundance: few; d_gene: TRBD1; v_gene: TRBV5-1; CDR3aa: CASSKDRPGANVLTF
abundance: NA; d_gene: TRBD1; v_gene: TRBV6-5; CDR3aa: CATSGQGGSQPQHF
abundance: NA; d_gene: NA; v_gene: TRBV14; CDR3aa: CASSRAGLKIGEKLFF
abundance: NA; d_gene: TRBD2; v_gene: TRBV28; CDR3aa: CASSSPGLLSSTDTQYF
abundance: NA; d_gene: NA; v_gene: TRBV2; CDR3aa: CASSGNGAGQYF
abundance: once; d_gene: NA; v_gene: TRBV27; CDR3aa: CASSLKGWSPGYEQYF
abundance: NA; d_gene: NA; v_gene: TRBV28; CDR3aa: CANGVAGELFF
abundance: NA; d_gene: NA; v_gene: TRBV6-6; CDR3aa: CASSLGGSAFF
abundance: NA; d_gene: NA; v_gene: TRBV4-1; CDR3aa: CASSQDYLGTNEKLFF
abundance: NA; d_gene: TRBD1; v_gene: TRBV7-3; CDR3aa: CASSSRTGRYEQYF
abundance: NA; d_gene: TRBD1; v_gene: TRBV10-3; CDR3aa: CANRQGSNSPLHF
abundance: NA; d_gene: TRBD2; v_gene: TRBV7-6; CDR3aa: CASTSRWGGSTDTQYF
abundance: NA; d_gene: NA; v_gene: TRBV28; CDR3aa: CASSPIRYGYTF
abundance: NA; d_gene: TRBD2; v_gene: TRBV5-1; CDR3aa: CASSSPRGSGGQQTYNEQFF
abundance: NA; d_gene: NA; v_gene: TRBV15; CDR3aa: CATSLDIFSYNEQFF
abundance: NA; d_gene: TRBD1; v_gene: TRBV18; CDR3aa: CASSRQGAEAFF
abundance: NA; d_gene: NA; v_gene: TRBV6-5; CDR3aa: CASSLLGTEAFF
abundance: NA; d_gene: NA; v_gene: TRBV7-3; CDR3aa: CASSLRGVTDTEAFF
abundance: NA; d_gene: TRBD1; v_gene: TRBV30; CDR3aa: CAWSLFPQGPVVDTQYF
abundance: NA; d_gene: NA; v_gene: TRBV6-7; CDR3aa: CASSPTKDSLRNTIYF
abundance: once; d_gene: NA; v_gene: TRBV5-5; CDR3aa: CASSLRGGRSSYTEAFF
abundance: NA; d_gene: TRBD1; v_gene: TRBV7-9; CDR3aa: CASSLSGGRSTDTQYF
abundance: once; d_gene: NA; v_gene: TRBV7-2; CDR3aa: CASSLPGRGASEQYF
abundance: NA; d_gene: NA; v_gene: TRBV30; CDR3aa: CAWKSGTASALSYGYTF
abundance: NA; d_gene: TRBD1; v_gene: TRBV5-6; CDR3aa: CASSWRGPGNTIYF
abundance: NA; d_gene: NA; v_gene: TRBV7-8; CDR3aa: CASSLDRTLVYQPQHF
abundance: NA; d_gene: NA; v_gene: TRBV19; CDR3aa: CASSITDFNSPLHF
abundance: NA; d_gene: NA; v_gene: TRBV11-2; CDR3aa: CASSLGGGTYEQYF
abundance: NA; d_gene: TRBD1; v_gene: TRBV10-3; CDR3aa: CAIRQGSTDTQYF
abundance: NA; d_gene: NA; v_gene: TRBV19; CDR3aa: CASSLRVFHDNGYTF
abundance: NA; d_gene: NA; v_gene: TRBV18; CDR3aa: CASSKGGTSYEQYF